These T cell receptor beta chains were read from a single sample in a study of Ad26.COV2.S vaccination and SARS-CoV-2 variants. Repertoires were generated with immunoSEQ multiplex PCR, while TCRdb's copy carries only in-frame clones and drops some. The sample includes 440,000 or so clones, around 89% seen only once; the top ten take 1.7%. The input for sequencing was peripheral blood, taken in a trial of Ad26.COV2.S vaccine versus placebo. These receptors all stem from a person between 18 and 65 years old who received the Ad26.COV2.S COVID-19 vaccine or a placebo. The CDR3 runs from the conserved cysteine through the conserved F or W. Fields, in order: J gene, CDR3 length, V gene, CDR3 protein.

>TRBJ1-5|14|TRBV19
CASSRGTTGEAQHF
>TRBJ2-1|15|TRBV9
CASSVGSGPYNEQFF
>TRBJ1-1|13|TRBV6-5
CASSRLGNTEAFF
>TRBJ1-6|14|TRBV5-4
CASRAGFNDSPLHF
>TRBJ2-2|14|TRBV18
CASSPRAAGGELFF
>TRBJ1-5|14|TRBV9
CASSVSEGNQPQHF
>TRBJ2-5|13|TRBV5-4
CASSLDRGETQYF
>TRBJ2-3|14|TRBV3-1/TRBV3-2
CASSQEAGTDTQYF
>TRBJ1-1|11|TRBV2
CASSETLEAFF
>TRBJ1-1|15|TRBV4-1
CASSQVGQSQRGAFF
>TRBJ1-1|15|TRBV11-2
CASSFLTETNTEAFF
>TRBJ1-2|14|TRBV28
CASSLPRQNYGYTF
>TRBJ2-1|15|TRBV6-1
CASSEFERSYNEQFF
>TRBJ2-1|16|TRBV5-1
CASATRDSSSYNEQFF
>TRBJ2-7|14|TRBV6-5
CASSYGARTYEQYF
>TRBJ1-2|13|TRBV10-2
CASSASPSYGYTF
>TRBJ2-7|13|TRBV7-9
CASSSGQFYEQYF
>TRBJ2-1|17|TRBV18
CASSPRNGTTATSEQFF
>TRBJ2-5|16|TRBV6-2/TRBV6-3
CASSYARQGYQETQYF
>TRBJ2-5|15|TRBV3-1/TRBV3-2
CASSQGWTGQWSQYF
>TRBJ1-2|16|TRBV6-1
CASSEGGTGNIYGYTF
>TRBJ1-4|14|TRBV28
CASSRPATNEKLFF
>TRBJ2-7|15|TRBV5-4
CASSLTGTGHPEQYF
>TRBJ2-3|12|TRBV7-2
CASSPYTDTQYF
>TRBJ2-5|14|TRBV7-2
CASSLGWTEETQYF
>TRBJ2-2|18|TRBV24-1
CATSDYPGATIKPGELFF